This T cell receptor beta chain derives from a study of T cell repertoires in cytomegalovirus infection (dated by TCRdb to the late 2010s). Background for the entire study: Alongside well-studied HLA-B-restricted epitopes, the peptide stimulations were aimed at recently identified HLA-C-restricted CMV epitopes, whose presentation resists viral immunomodulation. Donor HLA type was relevant to the analysis, as public TCR beta signatures indicated carriage of CMV infection together with the matching HLA type.

Instrument used: Illumina HiSeq 1500. TCRdb reanalyzed the raw reads on its own, using fastp at Q25 for trimming and MiXCR for clone calling, and kept in-frame beta chains. For every CDR3 protein sequence, its rows merge into one entry that carries the most common genes and DNA. The sample yields approximately 280,000 distinct CDR3 sequences; around 20% were counted once. Jointly, the top ten make up roughly a fifth of the sample. The treatment or condition label, as the study defines it: in vitro stimulation with specific CMV peptide epitopes to enrich CMV-specific T cells. This clonotype showed up just a few times. Its cognate antigen has yet to be identified. Base qualities are not recorded, but no much larger clone differs from it by a single base. V loses 4 bases, J loses 1 base, and the germline ends lie 10 bases apart. Inclusive of the bounding cysteine and phenylalanine, the CDR3 is 14 residues long. Only CDR3 DNA is held: 42 bases, read in frame from base 1. CDR1 and CDR2 are read off the germline V gene as MNHNS and SASEGT.

The study at large found these results: Cumulative frequency of public TCR beta family members discriminated carriers of CMV infection plus the relevant HLA type in this cohort and an independent approximately 370-donor cohort. In the ex vivo response, HLA-C-restricted CMV-specific TCR beta clonotypes were dominant, and in two of eight donors the single most frequent clonotype came from this HLA-C-restricted group.

The sample consisted of cultured PBMCs, taken from culture after CMV antigen stimulation. The sequence was collected from a human donor in good health (CMV status not recorded). Some clones in this sample may be carry-over from other donors' samples. The rearranged chain carries TRBV6-1 and TRBJ1-1; a tentative D call is TRBD1 (5 bases match). The CDR3 protein sequence reads: CASSASGQNTEAFF. The base sequence is TGTGCCAGCAGTGCCTCAGGGCAGAACACTGAAGCTTTCTTT.